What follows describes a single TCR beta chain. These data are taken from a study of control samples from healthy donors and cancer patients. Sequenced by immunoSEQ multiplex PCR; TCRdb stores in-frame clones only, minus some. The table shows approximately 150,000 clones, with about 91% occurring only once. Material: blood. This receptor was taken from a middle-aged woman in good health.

In nucleotides, the CDR3 is TGTGCCAGCAGCTTAGAGGAGGTCACGGCGCAGTATTTT. Translated, it gives CASSLEEVTAQYF. The chain links TRBV11-2 to TRBJ2-3; possibly TRBD2 for D (5 bases). Trimming left V 0 bases short and J 10 bases short, with 11 bases between. From germline, CDR1 is SGHAT and CDR2 FQNNGV. The CDR3 loop spans 13 amino acids.